The next 28 T cell receptor beta chains were all read from a single sample in a study of blood T cells in healthy people across ages. Next came a second PCR, run for about 6 to 12 cycles, which used a sample-barcoded 5' primer along with a J-beta primer mix. TCRdb ran MiXCR on the 5' RACE reads and lists one entry per CDR3 protein. The repertoire has more than 800,000 distinct CDR3 sequences, roughly 26% of them found once; the top ten carry roughly 17%. Sequencing was done on a sample of blood. Receptors originate from a woman aged 80 or over in good health.

The chain uses TRBV7-2 and TRBJ1-3, with D unclear. Germline V CDR1 and CDR2: SGHTA, FQGNSA. This CDR3 has 13 residues. V shed 5 bases and J shed 4 bases, with 9 bases lying between them. The CDR3 reads CASSEQQGNTIYF. The CDR3 DNA sequence: TGTGCCAGCAGCGAACAACAGGGAAACACCATATATTTT.

The table lists this clonotype with many counts. V is TRBV6-2 or TRBV6-3 and J is TRBJ2-7; D may match TRBD1 or TRBD2 (5 bases each). Trimming removed 3 bases from V and 3 bases from J, with 15 bases in between. Germline values: CDR1 MNHEY, CDR2 SVGEGT. There are 15 residues in the CDR3. The CDR3 DNA is TGTGCCAGCAGTTATTCCCGAACAGGAGGCTACGAGCAGTACTTC. Translation: CASSYSRTGGYEQYF.

As to this clonotype: This clone may be a read error of a much larger clone one base away. The chain combines TRBV20-1 with TRBJ2-4; D remains unclear. The CDR3 is made up of 12 amino acids. With 0 bases removed from V and 13 bases from J, the gap between germline ends came to 13 bases. Germline lookup yields CDR1 DFQATT and CDR2 SNEGSKA (reference sequence). CDR3 protein: CSARDSGNKQYF. CDR3 nucleotide sequence: TGCAGTGCTAGAGATTCCGGAAACAAGCAGTACTTC.

A word on this clonotype: At one end the junction does not follow the germline gene, possibly because of a read error. The V gene is TRBV7-2, the J gene TRBJ2-7; TRBD1 agrees at 10 bases. The germline V gene has CDR1 SGHTA and CDR2 FQGNSA. The CDR3 has 14 amino acids. CDR3 protein: CANSYDRGLCEQYF. Written as DNA, the CDR3 is TGTGCCAACAGCTACGACAGGGGGCTCTGCGAGCAGTACTTC.

This clonotype was picked up many times. The chain carries TRBV3-1 and TRBJ2-1; the match to TRBD2 covers 8 bases. Losses at the gene ends were 4 bases for V and 6 bases for J; bases not matched to a gene: 8. Germline V lookup: CDR1 LGHDT, CDR2 YNNKEL (reference sequence). The CDR3 has 15 residues. This chain's CDR3 is CASSPGGGATNEQFF. In DNA form, the CDR3 reads TGTGCCAGCAGCCCCGGGGGGGGGGCCACCAATGAGCAGTTCTTC.

This rearrangement joins TRBV7-8 to TRBJ1-1, with D unclear. The V gene's germline CDR1 is SGHVS and CDR2 FQNEAQ. CDR3 length equals 15 residues. The V end was cut by 0 bases, the J end by 0 bases, with 8 bases between. DNA for the CDR3: TGTGCCAGCAGCTTAGCATACGGACTGAACACTGAAGCTTTCTTT. As protein: CASSLAYGLNTEAFF. The full variable domain, with the rest looked up from reference TRBV7-8 and TRBJ1-1, is GAGVSQSPRYKVAKRGQDVALRCDPISGHVSLFWYQQALGQGPEFLTYFQNEAQLDKSGLPSDRFFAERPEGSVSTLKIQRTQQEDSAVYLCASSLAYGLNTEAFFGQGTRLTVV.

This clonotype was seen many times. The chain couples TRBV15 to TRBJ2-4; TRBD2 matches 8 bases. Germline V CDR1 and CDR2: LNHNV, YYDKDF (reference sequence). The trim removed 0 bases at V and 9 bases at J, leaving 4 bases unmatched. CDR3 size: 14 residues. The CDR3, as DNA: TGTGCCACCAGCAGAGATCGACTAGCGAGCATTCAGTACTTC. This sequence encodes CATSRDRLASIQYF.

Only a few counts were recorded for this clonotype. A much larger clone lies one base from this, so it may be a read error. The gene calls are TRBV20-1 and TRBJ1-2, with D tentatively TRBD1 (5 bases). The germline gives CDR1 DFQATT, CDR2 SNEGSKA (reference sequence). The CDR3 totals 16 residues. CDR3 in amino acids: CSARVAGIQSNHGYTF. The CDR3 DNA reads as TGCAGTGCTAGAGTGGCAGGGATCCAGTCTAACCATGGCTACACCTTC.

This clonotype was seen only a few times. The chain recombines TRBV7-9 with TRBJ1-1; tentatively, D is TRBD1 (6 bases). CDR1 is SEHNR, CDR2 FQNEAQ, per germline (reference sequence). This CDR3 is built from 12 residues. V lost 6 bases, J lost 6 bases, and 11 bases lay in between. CDR3 sequence reads: CASRGGRAEAFF. The CDR3 DNA sequence: TGTGCCAGCAGAGGGGGTAGGGCTGAAGCTTTCTTT. Based on the CDR3 plus reference TRBV7-9 and TRBJ1-1, the full variable domain is DTGVSQNPRHKITKRGQNVTFRCDPISEHNRLYWYRQTLGQGPEFLTYFQNEAQLEKSRLLSDRFSAERPKGSFSTLEIQRTEQGDSAMYLCASRGGRAEAFFGQGTRLTVV.

This chain joins TRBV11-2 and TRBJ2-2, with D perhaps matching TRBD2 (5 bases). The CDR3 totals 16 residues. Germline V gene lookup returns CDR1 SGHAT and CDR2 FQNNGV. Trimming removed 2 bases from V and 5 bases from J, with 15 bases in between. Here the CDR3 reads CASSLPYRGRTGELFF. CDR3 nucleotides: TGTGCCAGCAGCTTACCTTATCGGGGTCGGACCGGGGAGCTGTTTTTT.

This clonotype was seen ten or more times. The chain links TRBV6-5 to TRBJ1-5, with D unclear. Germline assignment: CDR1 MNHEY and CDR2 SVGAGI. The CDR3 is 13 amino acids. V was pared by 3 bases and J by 0 bases, with 3 bases between. This chain's CDR3 is CASSYTSNQPQHF. The CDR3 coding sequence is TGTGCCAGCAGTTATACTAGCAATCAGCCCCAGCATTTT.

This clonotype was recorded at least ten times. CDR3 residues: CAISGSGAATDTQYF. CDR3 nucleotides: TGTGCCATCAGTGGAAGCGGGGCGGCGACAGATACGCAGTATTTT. The rearrangement uses TRBV10-3 and TRBJ2-3, with 7 nucleotides matching TRBD2. The CDR3 runs 15 residues. Germline V gene lookup returns CDR1 ENHRY and CDR2 SYGVKD. Germline trimming cut 4 bases from V and 3 bases from J; bases unmatched to any gene: 7.

This clonotype came up a few times. The chain employs TRBV20-1 and TRBJ1-2; D is undetermined. Trimming stripped 3 bases from V and 2 bases from J, with 10 bases between. The CDR3 is 13 amino acids. The V gene's germline CDR1 is DFQATT and CDR2 SNEGSKA (reference sequence). The CDR3 spells CSASRVSNYGYTF. The CDR3 DNA sequence: TGCAGTGCTAGTAGGGTCAGCAACTATGGCTACACCTTC.

This clonotype was picked up many times. The chain carries TRBV20-1 and TRBJ2-3; 10 bases align to TRBD1. The CDR3 runs 13 residues. Germline V gene data show CDR1 as DFQATT and CDR2 as SNEGSKA (reference sequence). V shed 5 bases and J 6 bases; nucleotides not matched to a gene: 5. The CDR3 region is CSAPGTGVDTQYF. The CDR3 DNA sequence: TGCAGTGCTCCCGGGACAGGGGTTGATACGCAGTATTTT.

This clonotype occurred many times. This chain uses TRBV20-1 with TRBJ1-6; a possible D gene is TRBD1 (6 bases). The CDR3 has 17 residues. The germline gives CDR1 DFQATT, CDR2 SNEGSKA (reference sequence). The germline V and J ends were trimmed by 3 bases and 0 bases, with 15 bases remaining between them. This CDR3 reads CSARDSAESSYNSPLHF. CDR3 coding DNA: TGCAGTGCTAGGGACAGCGCTGAGAGCTCCTATAATTCACCCCTCCACTTT.

This clonotype was found a few times. The chain links TRBV10-3 to TRBJ1-2, with TRBD1 as a possible D gene (6 bases). The V end was cut by 6 bases, the J end by 4 bases, with 18 bases between. CDR1 is ENHRY and CDR2 is SYGVKD in the germline V gene. The CDR3 spans 15 residues. CDR3 amino acids: CAISEQGTYVYGYTF. CDR3 DNA sequence: TGTGCCATCAGCGAACAGGGAACTTATGTCTATGGCTACACCTTC.

This clonotype was observed a single time. This chain links TRBV5-1 with TRBJ2-5, with D possibly being TRBD2 (6 bases). The CDR3 contains 13 residues. The germline V gene encodes CDR1 SGHRS and CDR2 YFSETQ. V dropped 6 bases and J dropped 4 bases, with 13 bases sitting between them. Here the CDR3 reads CASTRRRGETQYF. CDR3 DNA: TGCGCCAGCACAAGGAGGCGGGGAGAGACCCAGTACTTC.

Worth noting for this clonotype: With a much larger clone just one base away, this may be a read error. The rearrangement joins TRBV12-3 or TRBV12-4 to TRBJ1-4; D gene unclear. The CDR3 covers 14 residues. This chain's CDR3 is CASSRENNNEKRFF. CDR3 nucleotides: TGTGCCAGCAGTCGGGAGAATAATAATGAAAAACGGTTTTTT.

This sequence joins TRBV7-8 and TRBJ2-2; TRBD2 is a possible D gene (5 bases). Germline V gives CDR1 SGHVS, CDR2 FQNEAQ. The length of the CDR3 is 16 residues. V was pared by 4 bases and J by 5 bases, with 17 bases between. CDR3 sequence (DNA): TGTGCCAGCAGCTCCGTAGCGCGGTTTGGTACCGGGGAGCTGTTTTTT. This sequence encodes CASSSVARFGTGELFF.

This clonotype has only a few counts. This sequence joins TRBV4-3 and TRBJ1-2, with D perhaps TRBD1 (5 bases). The CDR3 is made up of 14 amino acids. Between the trimmed V and J ends, which lost 3 bases and 8 bases, there was a span of 16 bases. CDR1 and CDR2 (germline): LGHNA, YSLEER. CDR3 amino acids: CASSQETGTKGYTF. CDR3 DNA sequence: TGCGCCAGCAGCCAGGAGACCGGGACGAAAGGCTACACCTTC.

There are many counts of this clonotype. J is TRBJ2-5 and V is TRBV5-1; 11 bases fit TRBD1. The trim removed 4 bases at V and 0 bases at J, leaving 8 bases unmatched. Germline V gene data show CDR1 as SGHRS and CDR2 as YFSETQ. The CDR3 length is 17 residues. The CDR3 spells CASSQKPGQGDQETQYF. The CDR3 DNA sequence: TGCGCCAGCAGCCAAAAACCGGGACAGGGGGACCAAGAGACCCAGTACTTC.

This clonotype was recorded many times. The chain uses TRBV20-1 and TRBJ1-2; D not resolved. This CDR3 is built from 11 residues. Germline-derived CDR1 and CDR2 are DFQATT and SNEGSKA (reference sequence). V shed 6 bases and J shed 4 bases, with 9 bases lying between them. CDR3 coding DNA: TGCAGTGCAGGATCCGGCTATGGCTACACCTTC. It encodes CSAGSGYGYTF.

The chain is built from TRBV30 and TRBJ2-7, with D perhaps TRBD1 (5 bases). CDR3 length: 12 amino acids. Germline V lookup: CDR1 GTSNPN, CDR2 SVGIG (reference sequence). V was cut by 0 bases and J by 3 bases, with 6 bases left in between. CDR3 coding DNA: TGTGCCTGGAGTGTGCAGGGCTACGAGCAGTACTTC. It specifies CAWSVQGYEQYF.

The table lists this clonotype with a few counts. V and J are TRBV7-3 and TRBJ2-5; D may be TRBD2 (6 bases). The CDR3 consists of 19 residues. Trimming cost V 1 base and J 5 bases, with 26 bases left between them. Germline CDR1 reads SGHTA; CDR2 reads FQGTGA. CDR3 in DNA: TGTGCCAGCAGCTTAAATGCGCCGGGACTCTTTCCGGAAAAGGAGACCCAGTACTTC. Its translation: CASSLNAPGLFPEKETQYF.

This clonotype was observed a few times. This may be a read error, as it is one base from a much larger clone. J is TRBJ2-1 and V is TRBV20-1, with D perhaps given as TRBD1 or TRBD2 (5 bases each). This CDR3 spans 15 amino acids. Germline loops: CDR1 DFQATT, CDR2 SNEGSKA (reference sequence). Trimming left V 5 bases short and J 2 bases short, with 16 bases between. In DNA, the CDR3 is TGCAGTGCTGGACCTCCCGGGACGGCCTACAATGAGCAGTTCTTC. Translated, it gives CSAGPPGTAYNEQFF.

The chain couples TRBV20-1 to TRBJ2-1, with 8 positions matching TRBD2. CDR3 size: 16 residues. J gave up 7 bases and V 0 bases, and 11 bases lay outside the gene matches. Germline assignment: CDR1 DFQATT and CDR2 SNEGSKA (reference sequence). The CDR3 DNA sequence: TGCAGTGCTAGAGATGTATCGGCAGCGGGGGTGAATGAGCAGTTCTTC. Translated, it gives CSARDVSAAGVNEQFF.

Worth noting for this clonotype: Just one base apart from a much larger clone, this may be a read error. This sequence joins TRBV28 and TRBJ2-7; D is uncertain. The germline CDR1 and CDR2 sequences are MDHEN and SYDVKM. The CDR3 has 12 residues. V was pared by 3 bases and J by 12 bases, with 15 bases between. Written as DNA, the CDR3 is TGTGCCAGCAGTTTTTGGGGAAGGGTGTTGTACTTC. Protein sequence: CASSFWGRVLYF.

CDR3 residues: CASSGGDPGELFF. The CDR3 nucleotides read TGTGCCAGCAGCGGCGGGGACCCCGGGGAGCTGTTTTTT. This chain links TRBV9 with TRBJ2-2, with a possible D match to TRBD2 (6 bases). Trimming pared 3 bases from V and 6 bases from J, leaving 9 bases between. Germline V gene sequence: CDR1 SGDLS, CDR2 YYNGEE. This CDR3 comprises 13 residues.